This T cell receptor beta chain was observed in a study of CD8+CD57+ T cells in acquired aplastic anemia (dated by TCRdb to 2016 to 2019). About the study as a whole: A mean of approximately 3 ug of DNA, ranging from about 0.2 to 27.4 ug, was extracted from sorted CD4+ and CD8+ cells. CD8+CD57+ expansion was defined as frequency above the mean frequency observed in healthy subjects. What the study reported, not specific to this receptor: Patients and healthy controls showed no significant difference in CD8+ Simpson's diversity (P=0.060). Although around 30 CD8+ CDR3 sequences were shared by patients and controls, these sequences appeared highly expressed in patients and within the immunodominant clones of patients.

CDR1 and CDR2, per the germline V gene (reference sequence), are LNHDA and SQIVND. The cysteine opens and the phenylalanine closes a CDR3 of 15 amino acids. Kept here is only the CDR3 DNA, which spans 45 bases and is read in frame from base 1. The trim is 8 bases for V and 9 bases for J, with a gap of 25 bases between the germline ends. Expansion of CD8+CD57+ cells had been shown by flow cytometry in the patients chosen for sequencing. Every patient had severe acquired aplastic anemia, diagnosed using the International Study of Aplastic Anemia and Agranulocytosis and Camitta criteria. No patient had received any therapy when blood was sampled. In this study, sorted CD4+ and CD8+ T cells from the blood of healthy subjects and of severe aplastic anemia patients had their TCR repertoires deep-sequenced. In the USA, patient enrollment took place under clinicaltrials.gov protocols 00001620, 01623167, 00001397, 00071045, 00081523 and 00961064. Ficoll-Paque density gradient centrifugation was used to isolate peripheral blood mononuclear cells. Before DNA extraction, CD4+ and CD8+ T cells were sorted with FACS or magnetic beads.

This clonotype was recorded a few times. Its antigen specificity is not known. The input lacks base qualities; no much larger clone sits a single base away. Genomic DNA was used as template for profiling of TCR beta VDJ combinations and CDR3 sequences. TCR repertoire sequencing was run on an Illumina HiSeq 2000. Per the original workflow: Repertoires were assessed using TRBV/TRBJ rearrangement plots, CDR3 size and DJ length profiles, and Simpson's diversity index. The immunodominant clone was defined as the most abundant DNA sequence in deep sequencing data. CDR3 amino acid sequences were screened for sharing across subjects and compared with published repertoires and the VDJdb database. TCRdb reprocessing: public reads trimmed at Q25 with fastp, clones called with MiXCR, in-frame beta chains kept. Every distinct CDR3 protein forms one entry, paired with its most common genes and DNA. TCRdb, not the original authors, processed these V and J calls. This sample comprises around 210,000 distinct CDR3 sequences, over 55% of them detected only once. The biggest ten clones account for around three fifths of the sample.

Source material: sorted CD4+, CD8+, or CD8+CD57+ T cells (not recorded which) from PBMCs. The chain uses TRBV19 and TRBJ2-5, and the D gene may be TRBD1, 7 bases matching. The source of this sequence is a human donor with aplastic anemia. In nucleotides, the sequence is TGTGCCAGTGATGCGGGGACAGACCACAATCAGCCCCAGTACTTC. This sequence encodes CASDAGTDHNQPQYF. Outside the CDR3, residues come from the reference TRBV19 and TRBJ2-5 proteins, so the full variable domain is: DGGITQSPKYLFRKEGQNVTLSCEQNLNHDAMYWYRQDPGQGLRLIYYSQIVNDFQKGDIAEGYSVSREKKESFPLTVTSAQKNPTAFYLCASDAGTDHNQPQYFGPGTRLLVL.